The 10 T cell receptor beta chains presented below share a single source sample, sequenced in a study of blood T cell repertoires in COVID-19. Profiling relied on immunoSEQ multiplex PCR, and the TCRdb table lists in-frame clones only, not all of them. The sample yields some 180,000 clones, around 85% seen once. Sequenced: peripheral blood. These receptors all come from a woman aged 60-75 years with acute or convalescent COVID-19.

This sequence joins TRBV7-3 and TRBJ2-1; maybe TRBD2 (5 bases). The CDR3 has 16 residues. Germline V CDR1 and CDR2: SGHTA, FQGTGA. V was trimmed by 2 bases and J by 2 bases, leaving 13 bases between them. In DNA form, the CDR3 reads TGTGCCAGCAGCTTAGAGGGCGATAAAGCCTACAATGAGCAGTTCTTC. It specifies CASSLEGDKAYNEQFF.

This clone appeared a few times. The V call is TRBV3-1 (or the pseudogene TRBV3-2), the J call TRBJ2-3; possibly TRBD2 for D (5 bases). Germline V lookup: CDR1 LGHDT, CDR2 YNNKEL (reference sequence). V was clipped by 4 bases and J by 0 bases, with 11 bases between them. The CDR3 has 15 amino acids. The chain's CDR3 is CASSLGSGSTDTQYF. CDR3 DNA sequence: TGTGCCAGCAGCCTAGGGAGCGGCAGCACAGATACGCAGTATTTT.

This sequence joins TRBV7-3 and TRBJ2-3; a weak D match, TRBD2 (6 bases). CDR1 SGHTA and CDR2 FQGTGA come from the germline V gene. CDR3 length: 14 amino acids. V was shortened by 6 bases and J by 0 bases, with 10 bases between the two germline ends. CDR3 bases: TGTGCCAGCAGACCCAGCGGGAGCACAGATACGCAGTATTTT. Its protein is CASRPSGSTDTQYF.

The chain has TRBV2 and TRBJ1-3; the D is unclear. The CDR3 has 14 residues. Trimming left V 5 bases short and J 0 bases short, with 8 bases between. The V gene's germline CDR1 is SNHLY and CDR2 FYNNEI. The CDR3 protein is CASSPGRSGNTIYF. The CDR3 DNA is TGTGCCAGCAGTCCAGGCCGCTCTGGAAACACCATATATTTT.

The chain uses TRBV19 and TRBJ1-1; D may be TRBD1 (6 bases). The CDR3 loop spans 16 amino acids. Trimming shortened V by 5 bases and J by 1 base, and 17 bases separated the two germline ends. Germline V lookup: CDR1 LNHDA, CDR2 SQIVND (reference sequence). CDR3 coding DNA: TGTGCCAGTAGTTATTGGACAGTCGGAGAGAACACTGAAGCTTTCTTT. It yields the protein CASSYWTVGENTEAFF.

This rearrangement joins TRBV19 to TRBJ1-5; 9 nucleotides agree with TRBD1. V trimming: 7 bases; J trimming: 4 bases; junction bases outside the gene matches: 8. The CDR3 is made up of 15 amino acids. Germline CDR1 and CDR2: LNHDA and SQIVND (reference sequence). CDR3 in DNA: TGTGCCAGTAAACTCGGGACAGGGAGAAATCAGCCCCAGCATTTT. Translated: CASKLGTGRNQPQHF.

The chain couples TRBV6-5 to TRBJ1-2; the match to TRBD1 covers 8 bases. This CDR3 contains 13 residues. Germline CDR1 reads MNHEY; CDR2 reads SVGAGI. With V trimmed by 2 bases and J by 8 bases, 4 bases remained unmatched. The CDR3 protein is CASSYQQGGGYTF. CDR3 sequence (DNA): TGTGCCAGCAGTTACCAACAGGGGGGAGGCTACACCTTC.

This chain uses TRBV7-3 with TRBJ2-1; D unclear. The V and J ends lost 5 bases and 4 bases respectively, with 12 bases between them. The CDR3 runs 14 residues. Germline loops: CDR1 SGHTA, CDR2 FQGTGA. The DNA of the CDR3 is TGTGCCAGCAGCCCCACACCGGGTTACAATGAGCAGTTCTTC. Encoded protein: CASSPTPGYNEQFF. Looking up the rest from reference TRBV7-3 and TRBJ2-1 gives the full variable domain: GAGVSQTPSNKVTEKGKYVELRCDPISGHTALYWYRQSLGQGPEFLIYFQGTGAADDSGLPNDRFFAVRPEGSVSTLKIQRTERGDSAVYLCASSPTPGYNEQFFGPGTRLTVL.

CDR3: CASEDRGAGNTIYF. Written as DNA, the CDR3 is TGTGCCAGCGAGGACAGGGGGGCTGGAAACACCATATATTTT. This chain uses TRBV6-6 with TRBJ1-3; TRBD1 aligns across 10 bases. CDR1 and CDR2 from the germline V gene are MNHNY and SVGAGI (reference sequence). V shed 8 bases, J shed 2 bases, and the junction held 3 bases outside the gene matches. The CDR3 has 14 residues.

The rearrangement joins TRBV5-4 to TRBJ2-2; the match to TRBD2 covers 10 bases. V shed 2 bases, J shed 3 bases, and the junction held 7 bases outside the gene matches. Germline CDR1 SGHNT, CDR2 YYREEE (reference sequence). This CDR3 region has 17 residues. CDR3 coding DNA: TGTGCCAGCAGCTTCCCGAGACTAGCGGGTCACACCGGGGAGCTGTTTTTT. Amino acids: CASSFPRLAGHTGELFF.